This TCR beta chain was sequenced during a study of T-cell memory formation after mild COVID-19. Whole-study results and caveats: Specificity for SARS-CoV-2 was not confirmed among the second-wave clones peaking on day 37.

Note on this clonotype: Its target is not known.

Trimming left V 2 bases short and J 9 bases short, with 8 bases between. This CDR3 comprises 11 residues. Germline V gives CDR1 SGHTA, CDR2 FQGNSA. TCRdb redid the calling of the 5' RACE reads with MiXCR, one entry per CDR3 protein. The repertoire holds about 100,000 distinct CDR3 sequences, with 11% as singletons. The rearrangement joins TRBV7-2 to TRBJ2-7, with TRBD1 as a possible D gene (5 bases). The sequencing input was PBMCs or a T cell subset sorted from them (not recorded which). This receptor was identified in a man between 18 and 35 years old who had mild COVID-19 (a few samples of this study predate the infection). Cell type and time point are not known. CDR3 sequence (DNA): TGTGCCAGCAGCTTAAGGGGCGGGCAGTACTTC. It specifies CASSLRGGQYF.